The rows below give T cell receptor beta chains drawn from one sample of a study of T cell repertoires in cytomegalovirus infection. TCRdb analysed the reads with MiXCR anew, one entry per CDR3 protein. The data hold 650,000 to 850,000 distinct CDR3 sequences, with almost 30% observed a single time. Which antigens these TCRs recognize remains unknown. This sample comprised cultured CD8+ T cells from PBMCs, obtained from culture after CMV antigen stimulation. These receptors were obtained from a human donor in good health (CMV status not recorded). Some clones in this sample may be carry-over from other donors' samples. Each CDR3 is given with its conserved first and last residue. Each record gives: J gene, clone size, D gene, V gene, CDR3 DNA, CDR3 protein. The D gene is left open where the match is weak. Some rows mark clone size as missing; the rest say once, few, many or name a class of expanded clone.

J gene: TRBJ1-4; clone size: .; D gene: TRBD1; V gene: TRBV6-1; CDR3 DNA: TGTGCCAGCAGTGAGGACAGGAGTGCAACTAATGAAAAACTGTTTTTT; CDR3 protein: CASSEDRSATNEKLFF
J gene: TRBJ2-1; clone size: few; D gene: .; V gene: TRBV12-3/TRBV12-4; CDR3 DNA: TGTGCCAGCAGTTTAGAGCTAAATGAGCAGTTCTTC; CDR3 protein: CASSLELNEQFF
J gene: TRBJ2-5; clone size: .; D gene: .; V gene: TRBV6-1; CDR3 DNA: TGTGCCAGCAGTGAATTGGGTGGGGGGAGCAGGGAGACCCAGTACTTC; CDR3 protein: CASSELGGGSRETQYF
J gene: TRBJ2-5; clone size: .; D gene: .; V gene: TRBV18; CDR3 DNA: TGTGCCAGCTCACCAGAGCCCACGAACGAAGATATTCAAGAGACCCAGTACTTC; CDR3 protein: CASSPEPTNEDIQETQYF
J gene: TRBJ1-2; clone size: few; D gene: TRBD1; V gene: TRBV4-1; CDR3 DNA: TGCGCCAGCAGCCAAACTCCCCGGGACAGGGAAGGAATCCTATATGGCTACACCTTC; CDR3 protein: CASSQTPRDREGILYGYTF
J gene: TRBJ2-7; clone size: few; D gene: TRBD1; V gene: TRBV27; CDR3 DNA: TGTGCCAGCAGTTTTCTGGTGACAGGGGTCGCCTACGAGCAGTACTTC; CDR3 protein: CASSFLVTGVAYEQYF
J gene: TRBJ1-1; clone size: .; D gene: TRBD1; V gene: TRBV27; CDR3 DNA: TGTGCCAGCGCGACAGGGGCTGAAGCTTTCTTT; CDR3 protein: CASATGAEAFF
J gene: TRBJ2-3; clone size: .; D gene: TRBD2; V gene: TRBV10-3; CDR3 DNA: TGTGCCATCGGGCTAGCGGGGGAACCAGATACGCAGTATTTT; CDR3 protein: CAIGLAGEPDTQYF
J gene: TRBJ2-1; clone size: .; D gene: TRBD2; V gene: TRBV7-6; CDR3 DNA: TGTGCCAGCAGCCTGACGGGACTAGCGGGTCCTTCCTACAATGAGCAGTTCTTC; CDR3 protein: CASSLTGLAGPSYNEQFF
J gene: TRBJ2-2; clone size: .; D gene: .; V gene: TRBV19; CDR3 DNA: TGTGCCAGTAGTTTCCTACCACGTACAGGACATGTCACCGGGGAGCTGTTTTTT; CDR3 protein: CASSFLPRTGHVTGELFF